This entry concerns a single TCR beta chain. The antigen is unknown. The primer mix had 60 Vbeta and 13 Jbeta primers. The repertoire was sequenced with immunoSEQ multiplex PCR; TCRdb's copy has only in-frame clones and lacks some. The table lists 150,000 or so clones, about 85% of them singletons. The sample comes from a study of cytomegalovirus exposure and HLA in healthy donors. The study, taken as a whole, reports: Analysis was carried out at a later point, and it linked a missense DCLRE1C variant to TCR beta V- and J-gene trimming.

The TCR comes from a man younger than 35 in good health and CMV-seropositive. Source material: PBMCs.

The CDR3 sequence is CASSWTASLSGANVLTF. Here the CDR3 DNA reads TGTGCCAGCAGCTGGACAGCGTCGCTGTCTGGGGCCAACGTCCTGACTTTC. J is TRBJ2-6 and V is TRBV5-8; perhaps TRBD1 as D (6 bases). Germline values: CDR1 SGHTS, CDR2 YDEGEE. With 3 bases removed from V and 1 base from J, the gap between germline ends came to 14 bases. CDR3 length: 17 residues.